The rows below give T cell receptor beta chains drawn from one sample of a study of regulatory T cells in long-lasting Graves disease. Via MiXCR, TCRdb re-called the multiplex PCR reads, giving one row per CDR3 protein. The sample holds a few hundred thousand distinct CDR3 sequences, roughly 20% seen once. The starting material was peripheral blood mononuclear cells (PBMCs), obtained when the disease was refractory, from a patient treated with antithyroid drugs. The source of these receptors is a woman in her thirties or forties with Graves disease. Both conserved end residues are part of each CDR3. Each record gives: clone size, J gene, D gene, V gene, CDR3 protein, CDR3 DNA. A D gene is named only where the DNA matches it firmly. Expanded clones get a size class; other rows say once, few or many, or leave the size out.

clone_size: .; j_call: TRBJ2-3; d_call: TRBD2; v_call: TRBV11-2; cdr3_aa: CASRLAGGSDTQYF; cdr3_nt: TGTGCCAGCAGACTAGCGGGAGGGTCCGATACGCAGTATTTT
clone_size: many; j_call: TRBJ2-7; d_call: .; v_call: TRBV6-5; cdr3_aa: CASSYSWRDPYEQYF; cdr3_nt: TGTGCCAGCAGTTACTCCTGGCGAGACCCCTACGAGCAGTACTTC
clone_size: many; j_call: TRBJ2-3; d_call: .; v_call: TRBV2; cdr3_aa: CASSHREGDTQYF; cdr3_nt: TGTGCCAGCAGCCACAGGGAAGGGGATACGCAGTATTTT
clone_size: .; j_call: TRBJ2-7; d_call: .; v_call: TRBV19; cdr3_aa: CASSDLRDYEQYF; cdr3_nt: TGTGCCAGTAGTGATTTACGGGACTACGAGCAGTACTTC
clone_size: many; j_call: TRBJ2-5; d_call: TRBD1; v_call: TRBV20-1; cdr3_aa: CSAREQGAGETQYF; cdr3_nt: TGCAGTGCTAGAGAACAGGGGGCTGGAGAGACCCAGTACTTC
clone_size: many; j_call: TRBJ1-1; d_call: TRBD1; v_call: TRBV27; cdr3_aa: CASSVGQGALNTEAFF; cdr3_nt: TGTGCCAGCAGCGTGGGACAGGGGGCTTTGAACACTGAAGCTTTCTTT
clone_size: .; j_call: TRBJ2-2; d_call: .; v_call: TRBV30; cdr3_aa: CAWSGRRNTGELFF; cdr3_nt: TGTGCCTGGAGTGGCCGGAGGAACACCGGGGAGCTGTTTTTT
clone_size: many; j_call: TRBJ2-7; d_call: .; v_call: TRBV28; cdr3_aa: CASSLVPRAGRNEQYF; cdr3_nt: TGTGCCAGCAGTTTAGTGCCCCGGGCCGGTCGGAACGAGCAGTACTTC
clone_size: many; j_call: TRBJ1-1; d_call: .; v_call: TRBV20-1; cdr3_aa: CSAVGSLGTEAFF; cdr3_nt: TGCAGTGCCGTAGGAAGTTTAGGGACTGAAGCTTTCTTT
clone_size: .; j_call: TRBJ2-3; d_call: .; v_call: TRBV28; cdr3_aa: CASSLRGDSDTQYF; cdr3_nt: TGTGCCAGCAGTTTAAGGGGAGATTCAGATACGCAGTATTTT
clone_size: .; j_call: TRBJ2-2; d_call: .; v_call: TRBV10-3; cdr3_aa: CATSASGRWDGELFF; cdr3_nt: TGTGCCACCTCGGCGTCGGGGAGATGGGACGGGGAGCTGTTTTTT
clone_size: many; j_call: TRBJ1-4; d_call: TRBD1; v_call: TRBV28; cdr3_aa: CASSLEGAANEKLFF; cdr3_nt: TGTGCCAGCAGTTTAGAGGGGGCGGCGAATGAAAAACTGTTTTTT
clone_size: many; j_call: TRBJ2-5; d_call: .; v_call: TRBV12-3/TRBV12-4; cdr3_aa: CASSLGLGYLGETQYF; cdr3_nt: TGTGCCAGCAGTTTAGGTTTGGGGTACTTGGGGGAGACCCAGTACTTC
clone_size: many; j_call: TRBJ2-7; d_call: .; v_call: TRBV29-1; cdr3_aa: CSVEVSESGYEQYF; cdr3_nt: TGCAGCGTTGAAGTTTCAGAGTCGGGTTACGAGCAGTACTTC
clone_size: .; j_call: TRBJ2-3; d_call: .; v_call: TRBV29-1; cdr3_aa: CSVEDTLEASPDTQYF; cdr3_nt: TGCAGCGTTGAAGATACACTAGAGGCTTCGCCAGATACGCAGTATTTT
clone_size: many; j_call: TRBJ2-7; d_call: TRBD1; v_call: TRBV25-1; cdr3_aa: CASSDSRTGQAPYEQYF; cdr3_nt: TGTGCCAGCAGTGACTCCAGGACGGGACAGGCCCCCTACGAGCAGTACTTC
clone_size: .; j_call: TRBJ2-2; d_call: .; v_call: TRBV30; cdr3_aa: CASMVEDTGELFF; cdr3_nt: TGTGCATCAATGGTTGAGGACACCGGGGAGCTGTTTTTT
clone_size: few; j_call: TRBJ2-5; d_call: TRBD2; v_call: TRBV3-1; cdr3_aa: CASSQGSGRGSEETQYF; cdr3_nt: TGTGCCAGCAGCCAAGGGTCGGGGCGCGGGAGCGAAGAGACCCAGTACTTC
clone_size: .; j_call: TRBJ2-2; d_call: TRBD2; v_call: TRBV19; cdr3_aa: CASSTLAGSGELFF; cdr3_nt: TGTGCCAGTAGTACACTAGCGGGCTCCGGGGAGCTGTTTTTT
clone_size: .; j_call: TRBJ2-7; d_call: .; v_call: TRBV30; cdr3_aa: CAWSSGAVYEQYF; cdr3_nt: TGTGCCTGGAGTTCGGGGGCGGTCTACGAGCAGTACTTC
clone_size: many; j_call: TRBJ2-5; d_call: .; v_call: TRBV5-5; cdr3_aa: CASIRGTAKETQYF; cdr3_nt: TGTGCCAGCATCCGGGGGACCGCGAAAGAGACCCAGTACTTC
clone_size: many; j_call: TRBJ1-1; d_call: TRBD1; v_call: TRBV15; cdr3_aa: CATSKQGGTEAFF; cdr3_nt: TGTGCCACCAGCAAACAGGGGGGCACTGAAGCTTTCTTT
clone_size: .; j_call: TRBJ1-2; d_call: .; v_call: TRBV14; cdr3_aa: CASSQDTGGYGYTF; cdr3_nt: TGTGCCAGCAGCCAGGACACAGGAGGCTATGGCTACACCTTC
clone_size: few; j_call: TRBJ1-5; d_call: TRBD1; v_call: TRBV19; cdr3_aa: CASSFAGQIDQPQHF; cdr3_nt: TGTGCCAGTAGCTTCGCGGGACAGATAGATCAGCCCCAGCATTTT
clone_size: .; j_call: TRBJ1-5; d_call: .; v_call: TRBV14; cdr3_aa: CASSQVGDSRTQPQHF; cdr3_nt: TGTGCCAGCAGCCAAGTTGGAGACAGCCGAACTCAGCCCCAGCATTTT
clone_size: .; j_call: TRBJ1-3; d_call: TRBD1; v_call: TRBV5-1; cdr3_aa: CASSFQGADGNTIYF; cdr3_nt: TGCGCCAGCAGCTTTCAGGGGGCAGATGGAAACACCATATATTTT
clone_size: many; j_call: TRBJ2-7; d_call: .; v_call: TRBV28; cdr3_aa: CASSPRLDPLGEQYF; cdr3_nt: TGTGCCAGCAGTCCCCGCCTAGACCCGTTAGGCGAGCAGTACTTC
clone_size: many; j_call: TRBJ2-7; d_call: TRBD1; v_call: TRBV20-1; cdr3_aa: CSARRQGVGYEQYF; cdr3_nt: TGCAGTGCTAGAAGGCAGGGGGTAGGGTACGAGCAGTACTTC
clone_size: many; j_call: TRBJ2-7; d_call: TRBD1; v_call: TRBV29-1; cdr3_aa: CSVELPGGSYEQYF; cdr3_nt: TGCAGCGTTGAATTGCCAGGGGGCTCCTACGAGCAGTACTTC
clone_size: many; j_call: TRBJ2-7; d_call: .; v_call: TRBV11-2; cdr3_aa: CASSAGLRDTGHEQYF; cdr3_nt: TGTGCCAGCAGCGCAGGTCTTAGGGACACGGGGCACGAGCAGTACTTC
clone_size: many; j_call: TRBJ1-1; d_call: .; v_call: TRBV30; cdr3_aa: CAWSTTRNTEAFF; cdr3_nt: TGTGCCTGGAGTACGACGAGGAACACTGAAGCTTTCTTT
clone_size: .; j_call: TRBJ2-1; d_call: .; v_call: TRBV10-3; cdr3_aa: CAISETTVSYNEQFF; cdr3_nt: TGTGCCATCAGTGAGACCACCGTCTCCTACAATGAGCAGTTCTTC
clone_size: few; j_call: TRBJ1-1; d_call: TRBD1; v_call: TRBV18; cdr3_aa: CASSPPRGRPETEAFF; cdr3_nt: TGTGCCAGCTCACCACCGAGGGGGCGCCCAGAGACTGAAGCTTTCTTT
clone_size: .; j_call: TRBJ2-2; d_call: TRBD2; v_call: TRBV6-5; cdr3_aa: CASSSLAGGSNTGELFF; cdr3_nt: TGTGCCAGCAGTTCCTTAGCGGGAGGGTCGAACACCGGGGAGCTGTTTTTT
clone_size: few; j_call: TRBJ2-5; d_call: .; v_call: TRBV6-1; cdr3_aa: CASVGGAGETQYF; cdr3_nt: TGTGCCAGCGTTGGGGGAGCGGGAGAGACCCAGTACTTC
clone_size: few; j_call: TRBJ2-2; d_call: TRBD2; v_call: TRBV19; cdr3_aa: CASSIGTSGRAGGTGELFF; cdr3_nt: TGTGCCAGTAGTATAGGGACTAGCGGGAGGGCCGGAGGTACCGGGGAGCTGTTTTTT
clone_size: .; j_call: TRBJ2-3; d_call: TRBD2; v_call: TRBV24-1; cdr3_aa: CATSDRGSWKTDTQYF; cdr3_nt: TGTGCCACCAGTGATCGCGGGAGCTGGAAAACAGATACGCAGTATTTT